The 26 T cell receptor beta chains listed next were all sequenced from one sample in a study of Graves' ophthalmopathy and Graves' hyperthyroidism. Amplification targeted the TCR beta CDR3 regions, with RNA transcripts as the source material. The authors performed first-round RT-PCR with HTBI primers and then a second-round multiplex PCR. From the multiplex PCR reads, TCRdb called clonotypes with MiXCR, one entry per CDR3 protein. The sample lists about 220,000 distinct CDR3 sequences; roughly 21% were seen once. Sequenced material: peripheral blood. These receptors all come from a woman aged 45-65 years with Graves' ophthalmopathy.

The table lists this clonotype with many counts. The chain combines TRBV10-3 with TRBJ2-7, with D perhaps given as TRBD1 or TRBD2 (5 bases each). V was shortened by 0 bases and J by 0 bases, with 9 bases between the two germline ends. The CDR3 totals 15 residues. CDR1 and CDR2 from the germline V gene are ENHRY and SYGVKD. Here the CDR3 DNA reads TGTGCCATCAGTGAGTCGGGACGGAGCTCCTACGAGCAGTACTTC. This codes for CAISESGRSSYEQYF.

This clonotype occurred a few times. V is TRBV4-2 and J is TRBJ1-5, with D unresolved. The V end was cut by 1 base, the J end by 4 bases, with 8 bases between. The CDR3 extends over 14 amino acids. CDR1 is LGHNA and CDR2 is YNFKEQ in the germline V gene. The CDR3 coding sequence is TGTGCCAGCAGCCAAGTAAATGAGAATCAGCCCCAGCATTTT. Amino acids: CASSQVNENQPQHF.

The chain joins TRBV13 to TRBJ2-7; TRBD2 matches at 14 bases. This CDR3 has 21 residues. CDR1 and CDR2 from the germline V gene are PRHDT and FYEKMQ (reference sequence). The trim removed 5 bases at V and 3 bases at J, leaving 21 bases unmatched. The CDR3 sequence is CASSLISGTSGGPVSVYEQYF. For the CDR3, the DNA is TGTGCCAGCAGCCTAATTTCCGGGACTAGCGGGGGTCCAGTGTCGGTCTACGAGCAGTACTTC.

This clonotype was seen many times. The genes are TRBV5-1 and TRBJ1-5; no reliable D call. Germline V CDR1 and CDR2: SGHRS, YFSETQ. This CDR3 has 16 amino acids. V gave up 5 bases and J gave up 0 bases, with 15 bases separating them. The DNA of the CDR3 is TGCGCCAGCAGTCCGCGAGGGCCTAATAGCAATCAGCCCCAGCATTTT. Amino acids: CASSPRGPNSNQPQHF. The full variable domain, rest sourced from reference TRBV5-1 and TRBJ1-5, is KAGVTQTPRYLIKTRGQQVTLSCSPISGHRSVSWYQQTPGQGLQFLFEYFSETQRNKGNFPGRFSGRQFSNSRSEMNVSTLELGDSALYLCASSPRGPNSNQPQHFGDGTRLSIL.

This clonotype was picked up many times. V is TRBV4-1 and J is TRBJ2-5, with D possibly TRBD2 on 5 matching bases. Trimming stripped 0 bases from V and 2 bases from J, with 13 bases between. Germline-derived CDR1 and CDR2 are MGHRA and YSYEKL. This CDR3 is 16 amino acids long. The CDR3 DNA reads as TGCGCCAGCAGCCAAGATCGCGGGCGTCTTCAAGAGACCCAGTACTTC. Its protein product is CASSQDRGRLQETQYF.

This clonotype was picked up many times. Here the CDR3 reads CASSSPPQYGYTF. The CDR3 DNA reads as TGTGCCAGCAGTTCCCCCCCGCAATATGGCTACACCTTC. J is TRBJ1-2 and V is TRBV6-5; no firm D call. Germline CDR1 is MNHEY and CDR2 is SVGAGI. Trimming took off 4 bases at V and 5 bases at J, with 11 bases between the two ends. The CDR3 extends over 13 amino acids.

Many counts were recorded for this clonotype. This chain connects TRBV7-9 to TRBJ1-3; D unresolved. Germline CDR1 and CDR2: SEHNR and FQNEAQ (reference sequence). With 5 bases removed from V and 4 bases from J, the gap between germline ends came to 15 bases. The CDR3 has 15 amino acids. The CDR3 DNA reads TGTGCCAGCAGCCCCGAATCCGGTCGAGGAAACACCATATATTTT. Its protein product is CASSPESGRGNTIYF. Full variable domain (rest looked up from reference TRBV7-9 and TRBJ1-3): DTGVSQNPRHKITKRGQNVTFRCDPISEHNRLYWYRQTLGQGPEFLTYFQNEAQLEKSRLLSDRFSAERPKGSFSTLEIQRTEQGDSAMYLCASSPESGRGNTIYFGEGSWLTVV.

This clonotype was counted many times. This sequence joins TRBV29-1 and TRBJ1-1, with D possibly being TRBD1 (5 bases). V lost 8 bases to trimming and J lost 5 bases, with 18 bases between them. CDR3 length: 13 residues. CDR1 is SQVTM, CDR2 ANQGSEA, per germline. The CDR3 nucleotides read TGCAGCTTTAGATTGGGGGTGAGGACTGAAGCTTTCTTT. Protein sequence: CSFRLGVRTEAFF.

This clonotype was recorded at least ten times. The chain recombines TRBV12-3 or TRBV12-4 with TRBJ2-7, with D unresolved. Deletions cut 6 bases from V and 6 bases from J, with 18 bases between. This CDR3 is 14 amino acids long. The CDR3 region has the DNA TGTGCCAGCAGCTACCTCGTATATCGATCCGAGCAGTACTTC. Protein product: CASSYLVYRSEQYF.

The sample holds many counts of this clonotype. The chain has TRBV29-1 and TRBJ1-1; D is undetermined. From germline, CDR1 is SQVTM and CDR2 ANQGSEA. The V end was cut by 4 bases, the J end by 4 bases, with 16 bases between. The CDR3 is 14 residues long. Here the CDR3 reads CSVGSKGRVTEAFF. For the CDR3, the DNA is TGCAGCGTTGGGTCTAAGGGTCGGGTCACTGAAGCTTTCTTT.

The chain recombines TRBV2 with TRBJ2-2, with 7 bases identical to TRBD1. Germline trimming cut 3 bases from V and 5 bases from J; bases unmatched to any gene: 6. CDR3 size: 15 residues. CDR1 SNHLY and CDR2 FYNNEI come from the germline V gene. The CDR3 nucleotides are TGTGCCAGCAGTGATTGGGCGACAGGGACCGGGGAGCTGTTTTTT. Its protein is CASSDWATGTGELFF.

In this sample, this clonotype turned up many times. The rearrangement joins TRBV19 to TRBJ2-7, with D possibly being TRBD1 (6 bases). This CDR3 has 13 residues. The germline gives CDR1 LNHDA, CDR2 SQIVND (reference sequence). The germline V and J ends were trimmed by 6 bases and 2 bases, with 11 bases remaining between them. In DNA form, the CDR3 reads TGTGCCAGTAGGGACAGAACAACCTACGAGCAGTACTTC. Protein sequence: CASRDRTTYEQYF.

This clonotype was detected ten times or more. The chain links TRBV6-1 to TRBJ1-1, with D maybe TRBD1 (5 bases). The germline gives CDR1 MNHNS, CDR2 SASEGT. The CDR3 totals 15 residues. Trimming removed 3 bases from V and 5 bases from J, with 16 bases in between. CDR3 DNA: TGTGCCAGCAGTGACCAGACAGACGCGTCGACTGAAGCTTTCTTT. Amino acids: CASSDQTDASTEAFF.

This clonotype was observed many times. The chain links TRBV24-1 to TRBJ2-6, with 8 bases aligning to TRBD2. This CDR3 comprises 17 residues. From germline, CDR1 is KGHDR and CDR2 SFDVKD. V shed 7 bases and J 3 bases; nucleotides not matched to a gene: 10. The CDR3 DNA reads as TGTGCCACCAGCGACGCGGGGGGCGCAAATGGGGCCAACGTCCTGACTTTC. Its translation: CATSDAGGANGANVLTF.

Ten or more counts support this clonotype. The chain employs TRBV7-9 and TRBJ2-7; possibly TRBD2 for D (7 bases). CDR1 and CDR2 (germline): SEHNR, FQNEAQ (reference sequence). The V gene lost 1 base and the J gene lost 6 bases, with 13 bases spanning the gap. The CDR3 sequence is 14 residues long. Here the CDR3 DNA reads TGTGCCAGCAGCTTAGAGGGGGGGGTGAGCGAGCAGTACTTC. The encoded protein is CASSLEGGVSEQYF. The entire variable domain, with the rest obtained from reference TRBV7-9 and TRBJ2-7, is as follows: DTGVSQNPRHKITKRGQNVTFRCDPISEHNRLYWYRQTLGQGPEFLTYFQNEAQLEKSRLLSDRFSAERPKGSFSTLEIQRTEQGDSAMYLCASSLEGGVSEQYFGPGTRLTVT.

This clonotype was seen repeatedly, ten times or more. The J gene is TRBJ2-4, the V gene TRBV6-1; D is perhaps TRBD1 (6 bases). Germline assignment: CDR1 MNHNS and CDR2 SASEGT. The CDR3 has 15 amino acids. The V and J ends lost 1 base and 6 bases respectively, with 13 bases between them. Here the CDR3 reads CASSEVRQGLNIQYF. The CDR3, as DNA: TGTGCCAGCAGTGAAGTTCGCCAGGGGTTAAACATTCAGTACTTC.

The chain joins TRBV10-1 to TRBJ2-7, with 10 bases fitting TRBD2. The CDR3 extends over 14 amino acids. Germline CDR1 and CDR2: WNHNN and SYGVQD (reference sequence). V lost 6 bases, J lost 6 bases, and 8 bases stayed unmatched. CDR3 sequence: CASRVAGGICEQYF. The CDR3 coding sequence is TGCGCCAGCAGGGTAGCGGGAGGAATTTGCGAGCAGTACTTC.

This clonotype was recorded many times. This sequence joins TRBV30 and TRBJ2-5; D call uncertain. V dropped 3 bases and J dropped 1 base, with 9 bases sitting between them. The CDR3 contains 13 residues. Looked up from germline, CDR1 is GTSNPN and CDR2 is SVGIG (reference sequence). CDR3 DNA sequence: TGTGCCTGGAGCAAAAATTTCCAAGAGACCCAGTACTTC. Encoded protein: CAWSKNFQETQYF. Full variable domain (outside the CDR3, taken from reference TRBV30 and TRBJ2-5): SQTIHQWPATLVQPVGSPLSLECTVEGTSNPNLYWYRQAAGRGLQLLFYSVGIGQISSEVPQNLSASRPQDRQFILSSKKLLLSDSGFYLCAWSKNFQETQYFGPGTRLLVL.

Ten or more counts support this clonotype. The chain carries TRBV18 and TRBJ2-5, with D tentatively TRBD2 (5 bases). The V gene lost 4 bases and the J gene lost 4 bases, with 13 bases spanning the gap. The CDR3 covers 14 residues. The germline V gene encodes CDR1 KGHSH and CDR2 LQKENI. The CDR3: CASSQSGIGETQYF. Here the CDR3 DNA reads TGTGCCAGCTCACAATCCGGGATAGGAGAGACCCAGTACTTC.

This clonotype was observed a handful of times. An end of the junction does not agree with germline; a read error may underlie this. The chain has TRBV7-7 and TRBJ2-2; tentative D call: TRBD2 (6 bases). The CDR3 totals 13 residues. CDR1 is SSHAT and CDR2 is FNYEAQ in the germline V gene (reference sequence). For the CDR3, the DNA is TGTGCTAGCAGCGGAGGGACTGTCGGGGAGCTGTTTTTT. Its translation: CASSGGTVGELFF.

This clonotype has a count of ten or more. The V call is TRBV30, the J call TRBJ1-1; weak D call: TRBD1 (5 bases). The CDR3 runs to 13 residues. V lost 5 bases and J lost 2, with 12 bases in between. CDR1 is GTSNPN and CDR2 is SVGIG in the germline V gene (reference sequence). CDR3 in amino acids: CAWAQDSNTEAFF. CDR3 DNA: TGTGCCTGGGCTCAAGACAGCAACACTGAAGCTTTCTTT.

This clonotype occurred many times. This chain uses TRBV6-1 with TRBJ2-7; a possible D gene is TRBD1 (6 bases). V was cut by 3 bases and J by 0 bases, with 12 bases left in between. The germline CDR1 and CDR2 sequences are MNHNS and SASEGT. The length of the CDR3 is 15 residues. CDR3 coding DNA: TGTGCCAGCAGTGACAACAGGGTAAGCTCCTACGAGCAGTACTTC. Its protein product is CASSDNRVSSYEQYF.

This clonotype was found many times. The gene calls are TRBV27 and TRBJ2-7, with D perhaps matching TRBD2 (6 bases). This CDR3 is 13 amino acids long. V lost 3 bases and J 5 bases, leaving 11 bases between the germline ends. The germline CDR1 and CDR2 sequences are MNHEY and SMNVEV (reference sequence). CDR3 residues: CASSLGGINEQYF. Here the CDR3 DNA reads TGTGCCAGCAGTTTGGGGGGTATCAACGAGCAGTACTTC.

The V call is TRBV25-1, the J call TRBJ1-2; D is possibly TRBD1 (6 bases). This CDR3 comprises 14 residues. Trimming stripped 3 bases from V and 2 bases from J, with 10 bases between. The germline V gene has CDR1 MGHDK and CDR2 SYGVNS. Here the CDR3 DNA reads TGTGCCAGCAGTGACTTTGGACAGAACTATGGCTACACCTTC. Its translation: CASSDFGQNYGYTF.

This clonotype was counted at least ten times. The chain joins TRBV12-3 or TRBV12-4 to TRBJ1-1, with D possibly TRBD1 on 6 matching bases. V lost 7 bases and J lost 11, with 20 bases in between. The CDR3 extends over 13 amino acids. The CDR3 loop reads CASTDRFSLVAFF. CDR3 in DNA: TGTGCCAGCACCGACAGGTTCAGTTTGGTCGCTTTCTTT.

CDR3 nucleotides: TGTGCCAGCAGACGCTTTGGGGAGCTGTTTTTT. It translates to CASRRFGELFF. The chain employs TRBV7-9 and TRBJ2-2, with D unresolved. Germline V gene data show CDR1 as SEHNR and CDR2 as FQNEAQ (reference sequence). Trimming pared 6 bases from V and 8 bases from J, leaving 7 bases between. The CDR3 has 11 residues. The full variable domain, rest sourced from reference TRBV7-9 and TRBJ2-2, is DTGVSQNPRHKITKRGQNVTFRCDPISEHNRLYWYRQTLGQGPEFLTYFQNEAQLEKSRLLSDRFSAERPKGSFSTLEIQRTEQGDSAMYLCASRRFGELFFGEGSRLTVL.